The 4 T cell receptor beta chains listed next were all sequenced from one sample in a study of T cells in Graves' hyperthyroidism and ophthalmopathy. Amplification yielded TCR beta CDR3 regions, with RNA transcripts as the source. The study used the HTBI primer set for a first-round RT-PCR of the TCR CDR3. Via MiXCR, TCRdb re-called the multiplex PCR reads, giving one row per CDR3 protein. The data contain roughly 520,000 distinct CDR3 sequences, roughly 24% of them singletons. Sequencing was carried out using blood. The source of these receptors is a woman in her 30s with Graves' ophthalmopathy.

Many counts were recorded for this clonotype. V gene TRBV4-2 combines with J gene TRBJ2-5, with 9 bases fitting TRBD1. The V and J ends lost 0 bases and 1 base, in that order; junction bases with no gene match: 6. This CDR3 region has 17 residues. Germline V gene lookup returns CDR1 LGHNA and CDR2 YNFKEQ. CDR3 amino acids: CASSQDPTGGLQETQYF. The CDR3 bases are TGTGCCAGCAGCCAAGACCCTACAGGGGGCCTCCAAGAGACCCAGTACTTC.

J is TRBJ2-7 and V is TRBV7-3, with D uncertain. V lost 5 bases and J 3 bases, leaving 11 bases between the germline ends. CDR1 is SGHTA and CDR2 is FQGTGA in the germline V gene. This CDR3 is built from 13 residues. The CDR3 DNA reads TGTGCCAGCAGCCATCTGGGCGGCTACGAGCAGTACTTC. Translated: CASSHLGGYEQYF.

This chain links TRBV4-1 with TRBJ1-3; 7 nucleotides match TRBD1. This CDR3 spans 15 amino acids. Germline assignment: CDR1 MGHRA and CDR2 YSYEKL. V gave up 3 bases and J gave up 1 base; unmatched junction bases: 3. CDR3 DNA: TGCGCCAGCAGCCAGAACAGGGGATCTGGAAACACCATATATTTT. Its protein is CASSQNRGSGNTIYF.

In the case of this clonotype: A junction boundary mismatches the germline segment, possibly from a read error. The V and J genes are TRBV11-2 and TRBJ2-7; 7 bases map to TRBD1. CDR3 size: 17 residues. The germline CDR1 and CDR2 sequences are SGHAT and FQNNGV. Here the CDR3 DNA reads TGTGCCAACAGCTTATTGGGGTTTTGGGACAGCTCCTACGAGCAGTACTTC. Translated: CANSLLGFWDSSYEQYF.